The 15 T cell receptor beta chains below were found in one sample sequenced in a study of siplizumab effects on memory and regulatory T cells (dated by TCRdb to the late 2010s). The library relied on the immunoSEQ multiplex PCR assay. TCRdb provides this immuneACCESS table in a form limited to in-frame rearrangements. Some clones are lacking; in checked studies, under half of them reflect an unresolved V gene, and why the rest are absent is not known. This sample gives approximately 28,000 clones in total; roughly 84% of them show up just once. The biggest ten clones account for roughly a quarter of the sample. Sequencing was carried out using memory CD4+ T cells sorted from blood. This sample's cell subset or site label indicates: unstimulated CD4+ memory T cells. The receptors here all came from a human donor in good health.

This sequence joins TRBV7-2 and TRBJ1-2; D is possibly TRBD1 (5 bases). The germline V and J ends were trimmed by 5 bases and 0 bases, with 16 bases remaining between them. This CDR3 is 16 amino acids long. CDR1 is SGHTA, CDR2 FQGNSA, per germline. For the CDR3, the DNA is TGTGCCAGCAGCGTACCGCTGCAGGGAGCTAACTATGGCTACACCTTC. Residues: CASSVPLQGANYGYTF.

This rearrangement joins TRBV4-3 to TRBJ1-1; no clear D gene. This CDR3 spans 14 amino acids. Germline CDR1 LGHNA, CDR2 YSLEER. V was clipped by 1 base and J by 9 bases, with 15 bases between them. The CDR3 here is CASSQVQPGTKAFF. The CDR3 DNA follows: TGCGCCAGCAGCCAAGTGCAACCGGGAACAAAAGCTTTCTTT.

The CDR3 coding sequence is TGCGCCAGCAGCAAGCGGGAGGGCCTTTTCCATGAGCAGTTCTTC. Its protein product is CASSKREGLFHEQFF. This chain links TRBV10-2 with TRBJ2-1; TRBD2 matches at 10 bases. After removal of 6 bases from V and 8 bases from J, the junction contained 10 bases not matched to a gene. The CDR3 covers 15 residues. CDR1 is WSHSY, CDR2 SAAADI, per germline.

The chain has TRBV19 and TRBJ2-5; possible D gene TRBD1, 6 bases. Trimming removed 4 bases at V and 7 bases at J, with 10 bases between. From germline, CDR1 is LNHDA and CDR2 SQIVND (reference sequence). There are 12 residues in the CDR3. CDR3 in amino acids: CASSSVRGTQYF. The CDR3 DNA sequence: TGTGCCAGTAGTAGCGTCAGGGGGACCCAGTACTTC.

The chain links TRBV19 to TRBJ2-3; D is unresolved. The CDR3 totals 14 residues. V was pared by 6 bases and J by 1 base, with 11 bases between. Germline CDR1 is LNHDA and CDR2 is SQIVND (reference sequence). CDR3 bases: TGTGCCAGTAGATGGACCCACCGCACAGATACGCAGTATTTT. Translating gives CASRWTHRTDTQYF.

The V and J genes are TRBV7-2 and TRBJ2-2, with 8 bases fitting TRBD2. This CDR3 region has 17 residues. Trimming took 5 bases from V and 4 from J; bases not matched to a gene: 12. The germline V gene has CDR1 SGHTA and CDR2 FQGNSA. The CDR3 DNA follows: TGTGCCAGCAGCCCCCAGGGACTAGGAGTCTCCACCGGGGAGCTGTTTTTT. It translates to CASSPQGLGVSTGELFF. Full variable domain (outside the CDR3, taken from reference TRBV7-2 and TRBJ2-2): GAGVSQSPSNKVTEKGKDVELRCDPISGHTALYWYRQSLGQGLEFLIYFQGNSAPDKSGLPSDRFSAERTGGSVSTLTIQRTQQEDSAVYLCASSPQGLGVSTGELFFGEGSRLTVL.

The V and J genes are TRBV2 and TRBJ2-7, with D hard to call. The germline CDR1 and CDR2 sequences are SNHLY and FYNNEI. The V gene lost 2 bases and the J gene lost 12 bases, with 11 bases spanning the gap. CDR3 length: 11 residues. CDR3 nucleotides: TGTGCCAGCAGTGAATTCCGTCAGTCGTACTTC. Its translation: CASSEFRQSYF.

V gene TRBV16 combines with J gene TRBJ1-2; 7 nucleotides match TRBD1. The V gene's germline CDR1 is KGHSY and CDR2 FQNENV. The CDR3 contains 14 residues. The junction had 6 bases not matched to a gene; V was cut back by 4 bases and J by 4 bases. For the CDR3, the DNA is TGTGCCAGCAGCCCGCGGCAGGGGGGCTATGGCTACACCTTC. Residues: CASSPRQGGYGYTF.

The chain combines TRBV6-6 with TRBJ1-2; 9 bases agree with TRBD1. CDR3 length: 13 amino acids. The germline V gene has CDR1 MNHNY and CDR2 SVGAGI (reference sequence). V lost 6 bases to trimming and J lost 8 bases; unmatched junction nucleotides: 7. In DNA, the CDR3 is TGTGCCAGCAGCCTACAGGGGGCCGGAGGCTACACCTTC. It codes for CASSLQGAGGYTF.

This chain uses TRBV18 with TRBJ2-2; tentative D call: TRBD1 (6 bases). There are 14 residues in the CDR3. Germline values: CDR1 KGHSH, CDR2 LQKENI. V lost 6 bases and J lost 4, with 12 bases in between. In DNA form, the CDR3 reads TGTGCCAGCTCGGCTGGACAGCTCACCGGGGAGCTGTTTTTT. This translates into CASSAGQLTGELFF.

V is TRBV15 and J is TRBJ2-1, with D possibly called TRBD1 or TRBD2 (5 bases each). Germline V gives CDR1 LNHNV, CDR2 YYDKDF (reference sequence). Trimming removed 5 bases at V and 3 bases at J, with 14 bases between. The CDR3 extends over 15 amino acids. The CDR3 sequence is CATSLSRGNYNEQFF. DNA for the CDR3: TGTGCCACCAGCCTGAGTCGGGGCAACTACAATGAGCAGTTCTTC.

The J gene is TRBJ2-1, the V gene TRBV21-1; the table calls TRBD1, which could not be checked here. TRBV21-1 is a known pseudogene. This CDR3 region has 14 residues. CDR3 sequence reads: CASSKDDRGNEQFF. In DNA form, the CDR3 reads TGTGCCAGCAGCAAAGATGACAGGGGGAATGAGCAGTTCTTC.

The chain employs TRBV7-3 and TRBJ1-1, with D perhaps TRBD1 (6 bases). Germline CDR1 is SGHTA and CDR2 is FQGTGA. Trimming stripped 5 bases from V and 1 base from J, with 14 bases between. The CDR3 loop spans 15 amino acids. The CDR3: CASSANGQSNTEAFF. The CDR3 DNA reads TGTGCCAGCAGCGCAAATGGACAGTCGAACACTGAAGCTTTCTTT.

CDR3 protein: CASSPSQGTISYEQYF. For the CDR3, the DNA is TGTGCCAGCTCACCATCGCAGGGGACGATCTCCTACGAGCAGTACTTC. This sequence joins TRBV18 and TRBJ2-7, with TRBD1 as a possible D gene (6 bases). The V gene's germline CDR1 is KGHSH and CDR2 LQKENI. V was cut by 2 bases and J by 0 bases, with 14 bases left in between. The CDR3 runs 16 residues.

The rearrangement joins TRBV30 to TRBJ2-7; D tentatively reads TRBD1 or TRBD2 (5 bases each). The CDR3 length is 14 residues. The V end lost 1 base, the J end lost 5 bases, and 15 bases lay between the germline ends. The germline gives CDR1 GTSNPN, CDR2 SVGIG (reference sequence). The CDR3 here is CAWSAGLGDDEQYF. CDR3 DNA sequence: TGTGCCTGGAGTGCGGGCCTGGGGGACGACGAGCAGTACTTC.